This TCR beta chain comes out of a study of T cell changes during pregnancy in multiple sclerosis. Only in-frame clones appear in the TCRdb table, and some are missing; sequencing was by immunoSEQ multiplex PCR. The sample lists under 80,000 clones, roughly 87% seen once, with over 1.5% in the top ten. V gave up 4 bases and J gave up 2 bases; unmatched junction bases: 4. Looked up from germline, CDR1 is MNHEY and CDR2 is SVGAGI. The CDR3 is made up of 14 amino acids. This TCR came from a female donor with multiple sclerosis, enrolled in a pregnancy study. This material consisted of peripheral blood, taken in the first trimester of pregnancy. The chain has TRBV6-5 and TRBJ2-7; 8 nucleotides match TRBD1. Here the CDR3 DNA reads TGTGCCAGCAGTTTCGACAGGGGAACCTACGAGCAGTACTTC. Translated: CASSFDRGTYEQYF.